This is a list of T cell receptor beta chains from one sample in a study of cytomegalovirus exposure and HLA in healthy donors. Assay: immunoSEQ multiplex PCR; the TCRdb copy retains only in-frame clones and omits some. Of about 120,000 clones listed, 80% to 85% are singletons. The sequencing sample was made of PBMCs. These receptors all stem from a woman aged 40 to 50 in good health and CMV-seronegative. The CDR3 runs from the conserved cysteine through the conserved F or W. The order of the fields is D gene, V gene, J gene, clone size, CDR3 protein, CDR3 DNA. The D gene is left open where the match is weak. Clone size is not always given. Where it is, it says once, few, many or a class for expanded clones.

>.|TRBV11-2|TRBJ1-2|.
CASSLTRNYGYTF
TGTGCCAGCTCATTAACCAGGAACTATGGCTACACCTTC
>.|TRBV6-6|TRBJ1-1|once
CASSTSGIEAFF
TGTGCCAGCAGTACCTCCGGGATTGAAGCTTTCTTT
>TRBD1|TRBV7-9|TRBJ1-3|.
CASSRQGPSGNTIYF
TGTGCCAGCAGCAGACAGGGGCCCTCTGGAAACACCATATATTTT
>TRBD1|TRBV19|TRBJ1-3|.
CASSIDWYSDRELYTIYF
TGTGCCAGTAGTATAGATTGGTACTCGGACAGGGAGTTGTACACCATATATTTT
>TRBD2|TRBV27|TRBJ2-2|.
CASSSSGSITGELFF
TGTGCCAGCAGTTCTAGCGGGAGTATCACCGGGGAGCTGTTTTTT
>.|TRBV5-1|TRBJ2-2|few
CASSRDSQMNTGELFF
TGCGCCAGCAGCCGGGACTCCCAGATGAACACCGGGGAGCTGTTTTTT
>.|TRBV5-1|TRBJ1-2|.
CASSPDGRGLDYGYTF
TGCGCCAGCAGCCCCGACGGACGGGGTTTGGACTATGGCTACACCTTC
>TRBD1|TRBV19|TRBJ2-7|.
CASSTGTGLSYEQYF
TGTGCCAGTAGTACCGGGACAGGTCTATCCTACGAGCAGTACTTC
>TRBD2|TRBV7-9|TRBJ2-5|.
CASSLPILAGAETQYF
TGTGCCAGCAGCTTACCCATTCTAGCGGGGGCAGAGACCCAGTACTTC
>TRBD1|TRBV7-2|TRBJ2-4|.
CASSWSGTGENIQYF
TGTGCCAGCAGCTGGTCGGGAACAGGGGAAAACATTCAGTACTTC
>TRBD2|TRBV15|TRBJ2-1|once
CATSKETSLAAYYNEQFF
TGTGCCACCAGCAAGGAAACCTCACTAGCGGCATACTACAATGAGCAGTTCTTC
>.|TRBV6-1|TRBJ1-1|once
CASSRQSLPLEAFF
TGTGCCAGCAGTCGACAGAGCCTTCCCTTGGAAGCTTTCTTT
>TRBD1|TRBV10-3|TRBJ1-1|.
CAISANTGGSNTEAFF
TGTGCCATCAGTGCCAATACAGGGGGCTCGAACACTGAAGCTTTCTTT
>TRBD1|TRBV7-9|TRBJ1-1|.
CASSSQGEGTEAFF
TGTGCCAGCAGCTCACAGGGGGAGGGGACTGAAGCTTTCTTT
>.|TRBV7-3|TRBJ1-2|.
CASSSSAGIHGYTF
TGTGCCAGCAGCTCCAGTGCAGGGATCCATGGCTACACCTTC
>.|TRBV4-2|TRBJ2-3|.
CASSQGTMGDTQYF
TGTGCCAGCAGCCAAGGGACTATGGGAGATACGCAGTATTTT
>TRBD1|TRBV11-2|TRBJ1-1|.
CASSPRGDRAGVGTEAFF
TGTGCCAGCAGCCCCCGCGGGGACAGGGCCGGTGTGGGGACTGAAGCTTTCTTT
>.|TRBV7-2|TRBJ1-3|.
CASSSALRDTIYF
TGTGCCAGCAGCTCAGCGCTAAGAGACACCATATATTTT
>.|TRBV13|TRBJ1-2|.
CASSGGGVGEDGYTF
TGTGCCAGCAGCGGAGGGGGGGTCGGAGAAGATGGCTACACCTTC
>TRBD1|TRBV11-2|TRBJ2-7|.
CASSRFGTGYEQYF
TGTGCCAGCAGCCGTTTTGGGACAGGGTATGAGCAGTACTTC
>.|TRBV29-1|TRBJ1-2|.
CSVDRESNYGYTF
TGCAGCGTTGACCGGGAGTCAAACTATGGCTACACCTTC
>.|TRBV7-9|TRBJ2-7|.
CASSLVPTYEQYF
TGTGCCAGCAGCTTAGTCCCCACCTACGAGCAGTACTTC
>.|TRBV27|TRBJ2-3|.
CASSLSRATDTQYF
TGTGCCAGCAGTTTATCGCGGGCCACCGATACGCAGTATTTT
>.|TRBV7-9|TRBJ1-5|.
CSSSLDGGQPQHF
TGTTCCAGCAGCTTAGATGGGGGCCAGCCCCAGCATTTT
>.|TRBV7-9|TRBJ1-2|.
CSSSQTAEGYTF
TGTTCCAGCAGCCAAACGGCGGAGGGCTACACCTTC
>.|TRBV21-1|TRBJ2-7|.
CASTRGTGPSWAFYEQYF
TGTGCCAGCACCCGGGGGACAGGACCCTCCTGGGCCTTCTACGAGCAGTACTTC
>.|TRBV6-5|TRBJ2-1|.
CASSARGRGQGEQFF
TGTGCCAGCAGCGCCAGGGGTCGCGGGCAAGGTGAGCAGTTCTTC
>TRBD1|TRBV7-2|TRBJ2-3|.
CASSLGQGSTDTQYF
TGTGCCAGCAGCCTGGGACAGGGAAGCACAGATACGCAGTATTTT
>.|TRBV2|TRBJ2-7|few
CASRKGGGTYEQYF
TGTGCCAGCAGAAAGGGAGGGGGAACCTACGAGCAGTACTTC
>.|TRBV7-2|TRBJ1-1|once
CASSFGRIGNTEAFF
TGTGCCAGCAGCTTTGGGAGAATCGGGAACACTGAAGCTTTCTTT
>.|TRBV4-1|TRBJ1-6|.
CASSQVGSLEYNSPLHF
TGCGCCAGCAGCCAAGTAGGGAGCCTCGAATATAATTCACCCCTCCACTTT
>TRBD2|TRBV4-2|TRBJ2-2|.
CASSPRQTGGGELFF
TGTGCCAGCAGCCCACGACAGACGGGGGGCGGGGAGCTGTTTTTT
>TRBD1|TRBV7-9|TRBJ2-2|.
CASSTQGTGGSGELFF
TGTGCCAGCAGCACCCAGGGGACAGGGGGTTCTGGGGAGCTGTTTTTT
>TRBD2|TRBV5-6|TRBJ2-7|.
CASSPGLAGPSYEQYF
TGTGCCAGCAGCCCGGGACTAGCGGGACCGTCCTACGAGCAGTACTTC
>.|TRBV19|TRBJ2-2|.
CASSSEIHSPGELFF
TGTGCCAGTAGTAGCGAGATTCATTCACCGGGGGAGCTGTTTTTT
>.|TRBV11-2|TRBJ2-5|once
CASSFNFGLQEGETQYF
TGTGCCAGCAGCTTTAATTTTGGACTCCAGGAGGGGGAGACCCAGTACTTC
>TRBD2|TRBV5-1|TRBJ2-1|few
CASSGSGGARLDEQFF
TGCGCCAGCAGCGGTAGCGGGGGGGCCAGGTTGGATGAGCAGTTCTTC